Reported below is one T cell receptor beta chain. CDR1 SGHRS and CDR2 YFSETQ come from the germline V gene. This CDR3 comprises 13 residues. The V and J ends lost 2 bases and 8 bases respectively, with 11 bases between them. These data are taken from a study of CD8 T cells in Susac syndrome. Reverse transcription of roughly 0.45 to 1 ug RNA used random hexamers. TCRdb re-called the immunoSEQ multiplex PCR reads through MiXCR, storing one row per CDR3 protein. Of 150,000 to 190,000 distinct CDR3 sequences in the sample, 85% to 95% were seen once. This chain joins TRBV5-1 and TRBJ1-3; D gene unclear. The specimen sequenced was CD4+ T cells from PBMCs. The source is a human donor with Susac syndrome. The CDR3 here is CASSLEGGHTIYF. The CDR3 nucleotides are TGCGCCAGCAGCTTAGAAGGCGGACACACCATATATTTT.